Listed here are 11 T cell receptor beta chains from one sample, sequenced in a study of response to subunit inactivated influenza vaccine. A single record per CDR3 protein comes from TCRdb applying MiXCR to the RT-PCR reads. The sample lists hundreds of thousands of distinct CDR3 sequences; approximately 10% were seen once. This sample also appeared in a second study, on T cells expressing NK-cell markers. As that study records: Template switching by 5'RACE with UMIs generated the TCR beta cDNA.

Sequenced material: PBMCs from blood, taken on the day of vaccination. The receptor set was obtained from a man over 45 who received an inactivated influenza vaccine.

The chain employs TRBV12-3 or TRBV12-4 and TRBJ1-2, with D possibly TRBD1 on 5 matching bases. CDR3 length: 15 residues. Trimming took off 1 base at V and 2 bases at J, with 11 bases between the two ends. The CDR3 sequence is CASSLGGPGNYGYTF. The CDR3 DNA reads TGTGCCAGCAGTTTAGGGGGACCGGGGAACTATGGCTACACCTTC.

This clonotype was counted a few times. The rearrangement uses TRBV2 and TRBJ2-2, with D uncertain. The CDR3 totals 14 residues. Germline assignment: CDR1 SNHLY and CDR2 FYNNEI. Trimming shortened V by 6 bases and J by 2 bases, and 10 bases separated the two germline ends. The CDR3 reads CASRPGRNTGELFF. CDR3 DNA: TGTGCCAGCAGGCCGGGTCGTAACACCGGGGAGCTGTTTTTT.

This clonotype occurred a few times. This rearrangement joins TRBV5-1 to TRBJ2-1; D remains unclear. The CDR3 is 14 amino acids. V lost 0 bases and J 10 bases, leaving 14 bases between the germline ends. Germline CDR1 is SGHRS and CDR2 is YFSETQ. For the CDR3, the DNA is TGCGCCAGCAGCTTGGAGGCAATACAATGGGAGCAGTTCTTC. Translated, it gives CASSLEAIQWEQFF.

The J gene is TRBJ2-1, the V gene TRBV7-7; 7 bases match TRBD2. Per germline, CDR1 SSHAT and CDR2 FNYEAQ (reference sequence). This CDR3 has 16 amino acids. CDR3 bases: TGTGCTAGCGGCTTAGGCGGGAGTTCTCCCTACAATGAGCAGTTCTTC. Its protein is CASGLGGSSPYNEQFF.

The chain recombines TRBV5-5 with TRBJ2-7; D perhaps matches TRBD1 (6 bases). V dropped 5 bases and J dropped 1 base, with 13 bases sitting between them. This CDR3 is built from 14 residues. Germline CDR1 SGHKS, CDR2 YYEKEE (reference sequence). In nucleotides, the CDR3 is TGTGCCAGCAGATTACATACAGGGTCCTACGAGCAGTACTTC. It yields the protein CASRLHTGSYEQYF.

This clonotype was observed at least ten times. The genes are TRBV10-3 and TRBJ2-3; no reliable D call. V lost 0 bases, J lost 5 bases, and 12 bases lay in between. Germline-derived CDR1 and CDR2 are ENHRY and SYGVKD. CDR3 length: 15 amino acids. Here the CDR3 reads CAISESLAQGDTQYF. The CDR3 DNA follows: TGTGCCATCAGTGAGTCCCTCGCACAAGGAGATACGCAGTATTTT.

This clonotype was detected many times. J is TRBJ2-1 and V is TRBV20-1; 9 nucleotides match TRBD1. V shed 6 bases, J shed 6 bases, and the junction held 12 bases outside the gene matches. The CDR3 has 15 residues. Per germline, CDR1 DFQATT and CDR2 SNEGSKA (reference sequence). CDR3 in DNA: TGCAGTGCCGTCGCTCCGGGACAGGGTACCAATGAGCAGTTCTTC. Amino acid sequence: CSAVAPGQGTNEQFF.

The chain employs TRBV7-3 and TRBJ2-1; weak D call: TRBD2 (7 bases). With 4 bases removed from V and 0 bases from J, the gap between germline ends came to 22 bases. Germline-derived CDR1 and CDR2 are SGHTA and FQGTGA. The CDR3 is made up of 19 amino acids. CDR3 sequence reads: CASSSTPGGRVSSYNEQFF. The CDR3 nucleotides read TGTGCCAGCAGCTCCACTCCGGGGGGCAGAGTGAGCTCCTACAATGAGCAGTTCTTC.

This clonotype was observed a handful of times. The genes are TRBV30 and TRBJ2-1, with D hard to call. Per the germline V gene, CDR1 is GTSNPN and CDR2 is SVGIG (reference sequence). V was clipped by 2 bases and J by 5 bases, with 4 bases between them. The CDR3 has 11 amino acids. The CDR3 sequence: CAWSHNNEQFF. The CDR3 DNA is TGTGCCTGGAGTCATAACAATGAGCAGTTCTTC.

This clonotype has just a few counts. The CDR3 nucleotides are TGTGCCAGCAATCCACAGGGAAGAGAGACCCAGTACTTC. Its translation is CASNPQGRETQYF. The chain employs TRBV11-2 and TRBJ2-5; D possibly corresponds to TRBD1 (6 bases). The germline V and J ends were trimmed by 7 bases and 4 bases, with 13 bases remaining between them. CDR3 length: 13 amino acids. Germline V gene data show CDR1 as SGHAT and CDR2 as FQNNGV.

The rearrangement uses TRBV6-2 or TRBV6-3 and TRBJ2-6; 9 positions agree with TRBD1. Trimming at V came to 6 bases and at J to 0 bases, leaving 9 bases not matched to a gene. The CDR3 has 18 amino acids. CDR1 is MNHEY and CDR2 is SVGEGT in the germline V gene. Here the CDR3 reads CASRNFGQGNSGANVLTF. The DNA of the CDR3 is TGTGCCAGCAGAAACTTCGGACAGGGGAACTCTGGGGCCAACGTCCTGACTTTC.